This T cell receptor (beta chain) was sequenced in a study of spatial heterogeneity in lung cancer. Study summary: Where they were available, follow-up PBMC samples were sequenced, at a median of approximately two years after resection. Detected beta-chain sequences consistently exceeded alpha-chain sequences.

Time point meaning: blood at routine non-recurrence follow-up after resection. Frozen PBMC, nontumor lung or tumor provided whole RNA, which was sequenced unsorted. The V gene end was trimmed by 2 bases and the J gene end by 4 bases; junction bases not matched to a gene: 8. The CDR3 runs 16 residues. Germline CDR1 and CDR2: MNHEY and SMNVEV (reference sequence). The presence of a unique molecular identifier marked each TCR cDNA molecule. TCRdb re-called the 5' RACE reads through MiXCR, storing one row per CDR3 protein. Among around 100,000 distinct CDR3 sequences listed, 11% were seen once. The specimen comprised PBMCs, sampled at follow-up. The receptor comes from a female donor with early-stage non-small cell lung cancer. V usage is TRBV27 and J usage is TRBJ2-7; 10 positions match TRBD1. CDR3 loop: CASSLRRDRGPYEQYF. Written as DNA, the CDR3 is TGTGCCAGCAGTTTACGGCGGGACAGGGGTCCGTACGAGCAGTACTTC.